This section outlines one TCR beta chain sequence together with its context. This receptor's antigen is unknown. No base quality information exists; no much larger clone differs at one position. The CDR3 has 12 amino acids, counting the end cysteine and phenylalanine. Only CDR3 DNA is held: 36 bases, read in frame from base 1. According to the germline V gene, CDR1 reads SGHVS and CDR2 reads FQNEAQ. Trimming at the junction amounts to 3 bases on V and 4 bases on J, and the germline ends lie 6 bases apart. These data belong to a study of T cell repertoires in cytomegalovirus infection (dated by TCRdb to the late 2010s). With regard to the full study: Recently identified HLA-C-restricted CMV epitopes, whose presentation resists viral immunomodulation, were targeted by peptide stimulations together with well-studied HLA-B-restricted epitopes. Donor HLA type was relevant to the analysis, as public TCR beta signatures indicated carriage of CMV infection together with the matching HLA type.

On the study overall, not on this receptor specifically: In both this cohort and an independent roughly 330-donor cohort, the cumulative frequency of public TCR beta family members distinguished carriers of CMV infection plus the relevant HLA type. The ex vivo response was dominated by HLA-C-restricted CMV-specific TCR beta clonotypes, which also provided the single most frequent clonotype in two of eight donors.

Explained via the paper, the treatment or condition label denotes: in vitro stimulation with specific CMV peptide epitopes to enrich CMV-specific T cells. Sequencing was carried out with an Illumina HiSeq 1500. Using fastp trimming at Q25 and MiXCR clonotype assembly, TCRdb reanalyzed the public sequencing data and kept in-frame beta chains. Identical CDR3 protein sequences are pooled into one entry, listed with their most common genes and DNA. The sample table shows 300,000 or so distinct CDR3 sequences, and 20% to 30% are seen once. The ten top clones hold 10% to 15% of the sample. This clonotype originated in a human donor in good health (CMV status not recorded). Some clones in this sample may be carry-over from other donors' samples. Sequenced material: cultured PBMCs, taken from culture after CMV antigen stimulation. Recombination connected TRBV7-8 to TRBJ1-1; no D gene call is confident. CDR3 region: CASSFASTEAFF. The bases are TGTGCCAGCAGCTTCGCCTCCACTGAAGCTTTCTTT.